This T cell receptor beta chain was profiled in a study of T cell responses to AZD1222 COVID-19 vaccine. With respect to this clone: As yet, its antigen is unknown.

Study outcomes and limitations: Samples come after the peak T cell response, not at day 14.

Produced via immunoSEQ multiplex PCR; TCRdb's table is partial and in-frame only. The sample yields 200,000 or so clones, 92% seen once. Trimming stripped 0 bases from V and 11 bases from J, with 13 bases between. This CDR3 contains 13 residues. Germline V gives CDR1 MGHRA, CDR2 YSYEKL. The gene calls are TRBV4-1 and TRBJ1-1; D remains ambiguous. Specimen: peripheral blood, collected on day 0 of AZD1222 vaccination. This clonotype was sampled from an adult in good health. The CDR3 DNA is TGCGCCAGCAGCCAAGATAGTGGGGTGGGGGCTTTCTTT. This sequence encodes CASSQDSGVGAFF.